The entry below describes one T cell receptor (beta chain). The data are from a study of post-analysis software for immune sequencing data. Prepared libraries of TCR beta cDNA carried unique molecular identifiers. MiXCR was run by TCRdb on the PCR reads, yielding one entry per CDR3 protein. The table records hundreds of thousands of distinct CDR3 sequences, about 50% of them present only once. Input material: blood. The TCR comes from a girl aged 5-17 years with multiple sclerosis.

The CDR3 protein is CASSYGVEAFF. DNA of the CDR3: TGTGCCAGCAGCTACGGGGTTGAAGCTTTCTTT. The V gene is TRBV7-2, the J gene TRBJ1-1, with D unclear. The CDR3 extends over 11 amino acids. CDR1 is SGHTA and CDR2 is FQGNSA in the germline V gene. Trimming shortened V by 4 bases and J by 7 bases, and 7 bases separated the two germline ends. The whole variable domain, remainder taken from reference TRBV7-2 and TRBJ1-1, is GAGVSQSPSNKVTEKGKDVELRCDPISGHTALYWYRQSLGQGLEFLIYFQGNSAPDKSGLPSDRFSAERTGGSVSTLTIQRTQQEDSAVYLCASSYGVEAFFGQGTRLTVV.